What follows are 12 T cell receptor beta chains derived from one specimen sequenced in a study of molecular identifiers for immune sequencing clone quantification. TCRdb itself ran the PCR reads through MiXCR, one entry per CDR3 protein. The table lists more than 450,000 distinct CDR3 sequences, 20% to 25% of them singletons. Sequencing was done on a sample of naive CD8+ T cells from blood, with Jurkat cell RNA spiked in. This sample's subset: FACS-sorted CD8+CD4-CCR7+CD45RA+ naive T cells. These TCRs come from a human donor in good health. Some libraries in this study had Jurkat cell RNA spiked in.

This clonotype was seen repeatedly, ten times or more. At one boundary the junction diverges from the germline segment, which might be a read error. This chain links TRBV7-2 with TRBJ2-4; 9 bases are shared with TRBD1. Germline V gene data show CDR1 as SGHTA and CDR2 as FQGNSA. The CDR3 sequence is 12 residues long. For the CDR3, the DNA is TGTGCCAGCAGCTTAGAGTCCGGACAGGGGCACTTC. This sequence encodes CASSLESGQGHF.

This clonotype was observed a handful of times. The J gene is TRBJ2-7, the V gene TRBV29-1; perhaps TRBD2 as D (5 bases). Germline CDR1 reads SQVTM; CDR2 reads ANQGSEA. This CDR3 is 12 amino acids long. V was cut by 5 bases and J by 7 bases, with 15 bases left in between. CDR3 sequence: CSVIGLDQEQYF. Written as DNA, the CDR3 is TGCAGCGTTATCGGACTTGACCAAGAGCAGTACTTC.

The chain joins TRBV10-3 to TRBJ1-1; D is uncertain. Deletions cut 0 bases from V and 4 bases from J, with 15 bases between. Germline V lookup: CDR1 ENHRY, CDR2 SYGVKD. There are 16 residues in the CDR3. CDR3 loop: CAISESGATYVTEAFF. Here the CDR3 DNA reads TGTGCCATCAGTGAGTCGGGAGCGACCTATGTCACTGAAGCTTTCTTT.

This clonotype has more than one count but fewer than ten. The rearrangement uses TRBV30 and TRBJ2-2, with D unresolved. V was pared by 8 bases and J by 7 bases, with 14 bases between. The CDR3 is made up of 12 amino acids. The germline CDR1 and CDR2 sequences are GTSNPN and SVGIG (reference sequence). DNA of the CDR3: TGTGCCCAAAAGAAAGAGGTCGGGGAGCTGTTTTTT. Its translation is CAQKKEVGELFF.

The genes are TRBV5-6 and TRBJ2-7, with D possibly TRBD2 on 5 matching bases. This CDR3 is 16 amino acids long. Trimming cost V 3 bases and J 2 bases, with 18 bases left between them. CDR1 and CDR2 from the germline V gene are SGHDT and YYEEEE. The CDR3 nucleotides read TGTGCCAGCAGCTCCCAACAGCGGTCTCCTACCTACGAGCAGTACTTC. This gives the protein CASSSQQRSPTYEQYF.

The CDR3 here is CASSLKRRNEAFF. The CDR3, as DNA: TGTGCCAGCAGTTTAAAAAGGCGGAATGAAGCTTTCTTT. The chain employs TRBV28 and TRBJ1-1, with no clear D. The CDR3 covers 13 residues. V lost 2 bases to trimming and J lost 7 bases, with 11 bases between them. The germline V gene encodes CDR1 MDHEN and CDR2 SYDVKM. Using reference TRBV28 and TRBJ1-1 for the parts outside the CDR3, the full variable domain is DVKVTQSSRYLVKRTGEKVFLECVQDMDHENMFWYRQDPGLGLRLIYFSYDVKMKEKGDIPEGYSVSREKKERFSLILESASTNQTSMYLCASSLKRRNEAFFGQGTRLTVV.

This clonotype came up a few times. J is TRBJ2-7 and V is TRBV10-3; D tentatively fits TRBD1 or TRBD2 (5 bases each). V was trimmed by 2 bases and J by 1 base, leaving 15 bases between them. The CDR3 runs to 16 residues. CDR1 and CDR2 from the germline V gene are ENHRY and SYGVKD. The CDR3 DNA follows: TGTGCCATCAGTGAGGGTTACGGGGCGAAGTCCTACGAGCAGTACTTC. Its translation is CAISEGYGAKSYEQYF.

The chain is built from TRBV7-2 and TRBJ2-3; TRBD2 matches at 13 bases. Germline loops: CDR1 SGHTA, CDR2 FQGNSA. The CDR3 is made up of 17 amino acids. J lost 5 bases, V lost 0 bases, and 5 bases had no gene match. CDR3 sequence reads: CASSLATSGGALDTQYF. The CDR3 nucleotides read TGTGCCAGCAGCTTAGCAACTAGCGGGGGGGCCTTAGATACGCAGTATTTT.

The chain couples TRBV4-1 to TRBJ1-6, with D perhaps matching TRBD1 (6 bases). With 6 bases removed from V and 12 bases from J, the gap between germline ends came to 18 bases. The germline CDR1 and CDR2 sequences are MGHRA and YSYEKL. This CDR3 is built from 14 residues. As DNA, the CDR3 is TGCGCCAGCAGTCGTCCAGGGGAAGGAGAACCCCTCCACTTT. As protein: CASSRPGEGEPLHF.

J is TRBJ1-5 and V is TRBV24-1, with TRBD1 identical over 9 bases. CDR1 is KGHDR, CDR2 SFDVKD, per germline. The CDR3 spans 13 residues. Germline trimming cut 5 bases from V and 7 bases from J; bases unmatched to any gene: 2. The DNA of the CDR3 is TGTGCCACCAGTGGACAGGGGGTGCAGCCCCAGCATTTT. This gives the protein CATSGQGVQPQHF.

As for this clonotype: This could be a read error, since a much larger clone is one nucleotide away. The V call is TRBV29-1, the J call TRBJ2-7; 14 bases map to TRBD2. The germline V gene has CDR1 SQVTM and CDR2 ANQGSEA. CDR3 length equals 17 residues. The CDR3 DNA sequence: TGCAGCGCCCGAGGGACTAGCGGGAGTGTTTTCTCCCACGAGCGGTACTTC. This codes for CSARGTSGSVFSHERYF.

There are a few counts of this clonotype. V and J are TRBV3-1 and TRBJ1-5; 8 bases line up with TRBD1. Germline V gene sequence: CDR1 LGHDT, CDR2 YNNKEL (reference sequence). The CDR3 is 17 residues long. Trimming cost V 3 bases and J 4 bases; bases outside gene matches: 11. Here the CDR3 reads CASSQRDRLSGNQPQHF. For the CDR3, the DNA is TGTGCCAGCAGCCAGAGGGACAGGCTCAGTGGGAATCAGCCCCAGCATTTT.